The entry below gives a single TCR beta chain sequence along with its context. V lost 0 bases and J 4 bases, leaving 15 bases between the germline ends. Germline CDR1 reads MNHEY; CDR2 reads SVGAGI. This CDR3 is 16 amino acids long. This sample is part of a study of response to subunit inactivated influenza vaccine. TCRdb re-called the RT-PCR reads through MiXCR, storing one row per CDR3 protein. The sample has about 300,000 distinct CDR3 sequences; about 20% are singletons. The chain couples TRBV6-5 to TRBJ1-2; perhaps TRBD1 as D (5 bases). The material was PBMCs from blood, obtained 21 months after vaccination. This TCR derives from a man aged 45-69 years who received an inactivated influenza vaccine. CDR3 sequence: CASSYSKGRTGYGYTF. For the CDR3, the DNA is TGTGCCAGCAGTTACTCGAAGGGGCGTACGGGCTATGGCTACACCTTC.